The 15 T cell receptor beta chains below were found in one sample sequenced in a study of T cell responses to AZD1222 COVID-19 vaccine. The data were produced by immunoSEQ multiplex PCR, yet TCRdb's version contains in-frame clones alone and is incomplete. The sample comprises around 79,000 clones, about nine tenths of which are singletons, and roughly a fifth rests with the top ten. Specimen: peripheral blood, collected on day 0 of AZD1222 vaccination. The receptors derive from an adult in good health.

This sequence joins TRBV9 and TRBJ2-1, with 11 bases fitting TRBD2. With 4 bases clipped from V and 6 bases from J, the junction kept 6 bases outside the gene matches. Germline V gives CDR1 SGDLS, CDR2 YYNGEE. The CDR3 loop spans 15 amino acids. The CDR3 sequence: CASSSSGTSGNEQFF. CDR3 bases: TGTGCCAGCAGCTCTTCTGGGACTAGCGGCAATGAGCAGTTCTTC.

This clone has just one count. The gene calls are TRBV19 and TRBJ1-5; D might be TRBD1 (6 bases). The CDR3 spans 16 residues. The germline V and J ends were trimmed by 1 base and 6 bases, with 16 bases remaining between them. Germline CDR1 and CDR2: LNHDA and SQIVND (reference sequence). The CDR3 here is CASSIARRQGSQPQHF. The DNA for the CDR3 is TGTGCCAGTAGTATAGCAAGGCGGCAGGGGAGTCAGCCCCAGCATTTT.

The count of this clone is one. The J gene is TRBJ2-1, the V gene TRBV7-9, with 8 positions matching TRBD2. This CDR3 contains 18 residues. V lost 5 bases, J lost 0 bases, and 12 bases stayed unmatched. Germline V CDR1 and CDR2: SEHNR, FQNEAQ (reference sequence). The CDR3 region is CASSIGPPAGVSYNEQFF. CDR3 bases: TGTGCCAGCAGCATAGGGCCCCCAGCGGGGGTCTCCTACAATGAGCAGTTCTTC.

The chain combines TRBV19 with TRBJ2-5; 7 positions agree with TRBD1. V shed 5 bases, J shed 1 base, and the junction held 4 bases outside the gene matches. Germline V gives CDR1 LNHDA, CDR2 SQIVND (reference sequence). This CDR3 region has 14 residues. The CDR3 region is CASSPGQPQETQYF. The CDR3 DNA sequence: TGTGCCAGTAGTCCGGGACAGCCCCAAGAGACCCAGTACTTC.

V is TRBV4-3 and J is TRBJ2-3, with D tentatively TRBD2 (6 bases). V was clipped by 1 base and J by 4 bases, with 12 bases between them. The CDR3 extends over 15 amino acids. The germline V gene encodes CDR1 LGHNA and CDR2 YSLEER. The CDR3, as DNA: TGCGCCAGCAGCCAAGTCCGGAGGGAGGCAGATACGCAGTATTTT. Protein sequence: CASSQVRREADTQYF.

This chain connects TRBV20-1 to TRBJ2-7; 9 bases are shared with TRBD1. There are 13 residues in the CDR3. V lost 3 bases to trimming and J lost 2 bases; unmatched junction nucleotides: 2. Germline CDR1 and CDR2: DFQATT and SNEGSKA (reference sequence). The DNA for the CDR3 is TGCAGTGCTAGTGGGGACAGGGCCTACGAGCAGTACTTC. This encodes CSASGDRAYEQYF.

The chain uses TRBV14 and TRBJ2-7; 7 bases are shared with TRBD1. The CDR3 sequence is 12 residues long. Trimming at V came to 4 bases and at J to 6 bases, leaving 3 bases not matched to a gene. The germline CDR1 and CDR2 sequences are SGHDN and FVKESK. The CDR3 sequence: CASSPTGREQYF. CDR3 nucleotides: TGTGCCAGCAGCCCGACAGGGCGCGAGCAGTACTTC.

This chain connects TRBV6-5 to TRBJ2-7; TRBD1 agrees at 11 bases. Germline V gives CDR1 MNHEY, CDR2 SVGAGI. This CDR3 spans 15 amino acids. Germline trimming cut 4 bases from V and 4 bases from J; bases unmatched to any gene: 6. CDR3 sequence reads: CASSSGQGAPYEQYF. The DNA of the CDR3 is TGTGCCAGCAGTTCTGGACAGGGGGCGCCGTACGAGCAGTACTTC.

By share of the sample, this clone is medium-sized. The chain uses TRBV7-8 and TRBJ2-7, with 11 positions matching TRBD2. CDR1 is SGHVS, CDR2 FQNEAQ, per germline. There are 15 residues in the CDR3. V was clipped by 5 bases and J by 7 bases; unmatched bases: 10. The CDR3 region is CASSVTSGDAKEQYF. In DNA form, the CDR3 reads TGTGCCAGCAGCGTGACTAGCGGGGACGCTAAGGAGCAGTACTTC.

The V gene is TRBV2, the J gene TRBJ1-6; the D gene is possibly TRBD1 (6 bases). V was trimmed by 7 bases and J by 5 bases, leaving 12 bases between them. Germline assignment: CDR1 SNHLY and CDR2 FYNNEI. The CDR3 totals 14 residues. CDR3 DNA sequence: TGTGCCAGCACGATTAGGGGGAATAATTCACCCCTCCACTTT. Translating gives CASTIRGNNSPLHF.

The genes are TRBV28 and TRBJ2-7; 9 bases line up with TRBD1. The V gene's germline CDR1 is MDHEN and CDR2 SYDVKM. V was pared by 5 bases and J by 6 bases, with 11 bases of the junction left unmatched. The CDR3 is made up of 15 amino acids. The CDR3 DNA is TGTGCCAGCAGTGATCCCGGGACAGGGTTGTTCGAGCAGTACTTC. It codes for CASSDPGTGLFEQYF.

The V gene is TRBV2, the J gene TRBJ2-1; D perhaps matches TRBD1 (6 bases). Germline V gives CDR1 SNHLY, CDR2 FYNNEI. Trimming took off 2 bases at V and 4 bases at J, with 9 bases between the two ends. The CDR3 is 14 residues long. CDR3 in amino acids: CASSEQGLYNEQFF. CDR3 DNA: TGTGCCAGCAGTGAACAGGGGTTATACAATGAGCAGTTCTTC. Combining the CDR3 with reference TRBV2 and TRBJ2-1 gives the whole variable domain EPEVTQTPSHQVTQMGQEVILRCVPISNHLYFYWYRQILGQKVEFLVSFYNNEISEKSEIFDDQFSVERPDGSNFTLKIRSTKLEDSAMYFCASSEQGLYNEQFFGPGTRLTVL.

This clone was detected once. This chain uses TRBV28 with TRBJ1-4; D remains ambiguous. Trimming stripped 7 bases from V and 7 bases from J, with 16 bases between. Per the germline V gene, CDR1 is MDHEN and CDR2 is SYDVKM. CDR3 length: 14 amino acids. The CDR3 DNA reads TGTGCCAGCAAAGAGTCGGGATTGGGTGAAAAACTGTTTTTT. Its translation: CASKESGLGEKLFF.

The genes are TRBV12-5 and TRBJ2-5, with 13 bases aligning to TRBD2. CDR1 and CDR2 (germline): LGHNT, FRNRAP. The V gene end was trimmed by 2 bases and the J gene end by 2 bases; junction bases not matched to a gene: 5. CDR3 length: 17 residues. CDR3 DNA: TGTGCTAGTGGTTTGTTTGGGACTAGCGGGATTCAAGAGACCCAGTACTTC. This sequence encodes CASGLFGTSGIQETQYF. Drawing the rest from reference TRBV12-5 and TRBJ2-5, the complete variable domain is DARVTQTPRHKVTEMGQEVTMRCQPILGHNTVFWYRQTMMQGLELLAYFRNRAPLDDSGMPKDRFSAEMPDATLATLKIQPSEPRDSAVYFCASGLFGTSGIQETQYFGPGTRLLVL.

The chain links TRBV27 to TRBJ2-5; TRBD2 aligns across 9 bases. CDR3 length equals 14 residues. Germline CDR1 and CDR2: MNHEY and SMNVEV (reference sequence). Unmatched junction bases numbered 2, after V lost 3 bases and J lost 3 bases. This chain's CDR3 is CASSFGTSKETQYF. Written as DNA, the CDR3 is TGTGCCAGCAGTTTTGGGACTAGCAAAGAGACCCAGTACTTC.